The text below deals with one T cell receptor (beta chain). The CDR3 runs 16 residues. V shed 5 bases and J 3 bases; nucleotides not matched to a gene: 12. Germline assignment: CDR1 SGHTA and CDR2 FQGTGA. The TCR beta CDR3 regions underwent amplification using RNA transcripts as the source. The HTBI set primed first-round TCR CDR3 RT-PCR. TCRdb re-derived calls from the multiplex PCR reads in MiXCR, one entry per CDR3 protein. The table has around 500,000 distinct CDR3 sequences, under 15% seen once; the top ten hold 15% to 20%. The sample originates from a study of T cells in Graves' hyperthyroidism and ophthalmopathy.

The chain has TRBV7-3 and TRBJ1-2; 7 bases fit TRBD1. Sequences were obtained from blood. The source of this sequence is a woman aged 18-30 years with Graves' hyperthyroidism. The CDR3 loop is CASSPGGLGGDYGYTF. CDR3 DNA: TGTGCCAGCAGCCCAGGGGGACTCGGGGGGGACTATGGCTACACCTTC. The variable domain in full, completed from reference TRBV7-3 and TRBJ1-2, reads GAGVSQTPSNKVTEKGKYVELRCDPISGHTALYWYRQSLGQGPEFLIYFQGTGAADDSGLPNDRFFAVRPEGSVSTLKIQRTERGDSAVYLCASSPGGLGGDYGYTFGSGTRLTVV.